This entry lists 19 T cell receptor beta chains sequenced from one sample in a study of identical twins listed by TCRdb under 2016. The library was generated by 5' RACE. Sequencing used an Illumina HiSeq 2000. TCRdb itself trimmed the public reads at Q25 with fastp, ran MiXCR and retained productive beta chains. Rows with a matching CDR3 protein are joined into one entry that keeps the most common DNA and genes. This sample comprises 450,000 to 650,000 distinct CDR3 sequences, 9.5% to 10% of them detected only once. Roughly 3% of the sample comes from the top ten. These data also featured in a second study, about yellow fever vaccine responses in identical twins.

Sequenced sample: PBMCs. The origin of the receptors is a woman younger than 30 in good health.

The CDR3 protein is CASSLRPQLAGSTDTQYF. CDR3 nucleotides: TGTGCCAGCAGCTTAAGACCCCAACTAGCGGGGAGCACAGATACGCAGTATTTT. This chain links TRBV11-1 with TRBJ2-3, with 10 bases aligning to TRBD2. The CDR3 length is 18 residues. Germline V gene data show CDR1 as SGHAT and CDR2 as FQDESV (reference sequence). V trimming: 2 bases; J trimming: 0 bases; junction bases outside the gene matches: 8.

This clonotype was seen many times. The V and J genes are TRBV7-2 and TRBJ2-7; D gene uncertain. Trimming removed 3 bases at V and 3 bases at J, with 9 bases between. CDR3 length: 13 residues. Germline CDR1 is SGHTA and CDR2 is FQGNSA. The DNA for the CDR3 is TGTGCCAGCAGCTTTGGGAATTACTACGAGCAGTACTTC. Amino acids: CASSFGNYYEQYF.

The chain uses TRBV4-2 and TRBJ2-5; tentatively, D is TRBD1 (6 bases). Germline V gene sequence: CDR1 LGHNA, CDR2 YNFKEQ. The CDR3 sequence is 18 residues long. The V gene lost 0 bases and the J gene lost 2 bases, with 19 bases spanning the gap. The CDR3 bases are TGTGCCAGCAGCCAAGAGAGGGGACACTCCACCCCACAAGAGACCCAGTACTTC. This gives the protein CASSQERGHSTPQETQYF.

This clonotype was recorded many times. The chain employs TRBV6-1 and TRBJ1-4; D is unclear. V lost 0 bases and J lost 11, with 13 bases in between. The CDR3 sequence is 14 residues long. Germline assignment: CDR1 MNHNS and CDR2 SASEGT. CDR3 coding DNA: TGTGCCAGCAGTGAAGCGCGCAACCCAGCCAAACTGTTTTTT. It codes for CASSEARNPAKLFF.

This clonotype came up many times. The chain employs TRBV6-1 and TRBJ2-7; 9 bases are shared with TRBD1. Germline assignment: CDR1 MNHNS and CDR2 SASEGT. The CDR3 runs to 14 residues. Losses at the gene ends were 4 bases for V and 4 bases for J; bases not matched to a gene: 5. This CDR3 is CASSAATGGYEQYF. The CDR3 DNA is TGTGCCAGCAGTGCGGCGACAGGGGGGTACGAGCAGTACTTC.

The CDR3 bases are TGCGCCAGCAGCTTGGAGGGGGGCGGCAAAAACATTCAGTACTTC. Protein sequence: CASSLEGGGKNIQYF. V usage is TRBV5-1 and J usage is TRBJ2-4, with D perhaps TRBD1 or TRBD2 (6 bases each). CDR3 length equals 15 residues. Trimming took 0 bases from V and 3 from J, leaving 10 bases between them. Germline CDR1 is SGHRS and CDR2 is YFSETQ. Supplemented by reference TRBV5-1 and TRBJ2-4, the full variable domain reads KAGVTQTPRYLIKTRGQQVTLSCSPISGHRSVSWYQQTPGQGLQFLFEYFSETQRNKGNFPGRFSGRQFSNSRSEMNVSTLELGDSALYLCASSLEGGGKNIQYFGAGTRLSVL.

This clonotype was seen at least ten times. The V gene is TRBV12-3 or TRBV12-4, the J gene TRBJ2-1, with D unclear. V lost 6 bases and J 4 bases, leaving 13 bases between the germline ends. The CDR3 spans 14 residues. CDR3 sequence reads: CASSQRRPYNEQFF. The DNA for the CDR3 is TGTGCCAGCAGCCAGCGAAGACCTTACAATGAGCAGTTCTTC.

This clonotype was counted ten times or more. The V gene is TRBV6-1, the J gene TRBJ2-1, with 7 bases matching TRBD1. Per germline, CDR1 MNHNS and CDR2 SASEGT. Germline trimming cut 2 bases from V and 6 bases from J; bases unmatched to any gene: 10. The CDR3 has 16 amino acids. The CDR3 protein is CASSERQGFWSNEQFF. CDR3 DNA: TGTGCCAGCAGTGAACGACAGGGCTTCTGGAGCAATGAGCAGTTCTTC.

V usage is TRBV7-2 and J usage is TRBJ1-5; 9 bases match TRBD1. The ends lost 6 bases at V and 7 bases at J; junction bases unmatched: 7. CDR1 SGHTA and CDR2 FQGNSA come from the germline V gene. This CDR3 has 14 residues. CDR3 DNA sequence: TGTGCCAGCAGTGAGACAGGGGGATGGCAGCCCCAGCATTTT. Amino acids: CASSETGGWQPQHF.

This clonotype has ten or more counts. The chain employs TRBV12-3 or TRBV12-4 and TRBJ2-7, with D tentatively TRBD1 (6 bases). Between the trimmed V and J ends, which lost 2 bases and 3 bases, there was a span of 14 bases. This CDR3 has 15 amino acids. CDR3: CASSLTQGMIYEQYF. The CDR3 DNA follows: TGTGCCAGCAGTTTAACCCAGGGGATGATCTACGAGCAGTACTTC.

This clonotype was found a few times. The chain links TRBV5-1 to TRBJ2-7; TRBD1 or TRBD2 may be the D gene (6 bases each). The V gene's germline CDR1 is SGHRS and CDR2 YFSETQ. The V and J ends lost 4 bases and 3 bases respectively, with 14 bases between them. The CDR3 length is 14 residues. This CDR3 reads CASSGGGGGYEQYF. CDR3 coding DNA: TGCGCCAGCAGCGGGGGAGGAGGGGGCTACGAGCAGTACTTC.

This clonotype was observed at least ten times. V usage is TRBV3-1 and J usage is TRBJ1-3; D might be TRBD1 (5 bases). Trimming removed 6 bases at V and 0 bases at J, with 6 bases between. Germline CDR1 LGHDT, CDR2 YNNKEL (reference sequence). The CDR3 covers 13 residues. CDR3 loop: CASRTASGNTIYF. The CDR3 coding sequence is TGTGCCAGCAGGACAGCCTCTGGAAACACCATATATTTT.

The CDR3 DNA is TGTGCCAGCAGCAGTTACCGGGCGATTACGGTAGATACGCAGTATTTT. Translated: CASSSYRAITVDTQYF. This rearrangement joins TRBV7-2 to TRBJ2-3; no reliable D call. V shed 5 bases and J shed 5 bases, with 20 bases lying between them. Looked up from germline, CDR1 is SGHTA and CDR2 is FQGNSA. This CDR3 region has 16 residues. The variable domain in full, completed from reference TRBV7-2 and TRBJ2-3, reads GAGVSQSPSNKVTEKGKDVELRCDPISGHTALYWYRQSLGQGLEFLIYFQGNSAPDKSGLPSDRFSAERTGGSVSTLTIQRTQQEDSAVYLCASSSYRAITVDTQYFGPGTRLTVL.

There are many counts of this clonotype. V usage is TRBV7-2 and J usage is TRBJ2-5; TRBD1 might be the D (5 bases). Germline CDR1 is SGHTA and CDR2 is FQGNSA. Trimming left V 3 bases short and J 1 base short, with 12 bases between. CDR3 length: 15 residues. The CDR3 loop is CASSFPRQLQETQYF. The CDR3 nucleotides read TGTGCCAGCAGCTTTCCGAGACAGCTCCAAGAGACCCAGTACTTC.

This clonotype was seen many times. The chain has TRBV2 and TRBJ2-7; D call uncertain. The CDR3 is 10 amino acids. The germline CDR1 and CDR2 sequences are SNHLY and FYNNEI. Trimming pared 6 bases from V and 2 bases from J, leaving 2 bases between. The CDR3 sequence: CASRAYEQYF. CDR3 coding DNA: TGTGCCAGCAGAGCCTACGAGCAGTACTTC.

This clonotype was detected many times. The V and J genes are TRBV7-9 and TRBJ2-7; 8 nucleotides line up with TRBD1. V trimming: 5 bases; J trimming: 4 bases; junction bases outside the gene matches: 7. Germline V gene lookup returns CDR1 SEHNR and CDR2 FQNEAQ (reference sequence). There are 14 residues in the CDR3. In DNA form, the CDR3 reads TGTGCCAGCAGCCCCGGGACAGGTGAATACGAGCAGTACTTC. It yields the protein CASSPGTGEYEQYF.

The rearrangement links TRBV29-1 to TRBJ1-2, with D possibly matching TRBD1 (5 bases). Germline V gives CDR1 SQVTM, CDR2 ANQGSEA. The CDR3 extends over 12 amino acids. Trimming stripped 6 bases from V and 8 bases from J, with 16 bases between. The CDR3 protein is CSVWLGGQGYTF. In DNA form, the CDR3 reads TGCAGCGTATGGTTGGGGGGTCAAGGCTACACCTTC.

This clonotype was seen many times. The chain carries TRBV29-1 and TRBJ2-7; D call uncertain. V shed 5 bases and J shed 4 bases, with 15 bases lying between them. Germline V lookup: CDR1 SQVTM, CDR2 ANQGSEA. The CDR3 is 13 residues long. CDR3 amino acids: CSVRKGPAYEQYF. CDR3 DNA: TGCAGCGTTCGTAAAGGGCCTGCTTACGAGCAGTACTTC.

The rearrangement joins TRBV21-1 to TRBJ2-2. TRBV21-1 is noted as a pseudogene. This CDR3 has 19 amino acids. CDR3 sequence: CASSNFGVHRLINTGELFF. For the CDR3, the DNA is TGTGCCAGCAGCAATTTCGGGGTTCACAGACTGATAAACACCGGGGAGCTGTTTTTT.